This TCR beta chain was documented in a study of blood T cells in healthy people across ages. PCR was performed a second time for about 7 to 12 cycles using a sample-barcoded 5' primer and a J-beta primer mix. TCRdb used MiXCR to reprocess the 5' RACE reads, holding one entry per CDR3 protein. Of roughly 1,700,000 distinct CDR3 sequences in the sample, roughly 27% were seen once. Sequencing was carried out using blood. This clonotype was obtained from a young woman in good health.

The CDR3 here is CASSPEWPGVANYGYTF. CDR3 nucleotides: TGTGCCAGCAGTCCCGAGTGGCCCGGGGTTGCTAACTATGGCTACACCTTC. The chain uses TRBV27 and TRBJ1-2; D gene uncertain. Germline CDR1 MNHEY, CDR2 SMNVEV (reference sequence). Trimming took 5 bases from V and 0 from J, leaving 19 bases between them. The CDR3 extends over 17 amino acids.